Following are 11 T cell receptor beta chains from one sample sequenced in a study of blood T cells in healthy people across ages. A second PCR of 7 to 11 cycles used a sample-barcoded 5' primer and a J-beta primer mix. Each CDR3 protein is one row after TCRdb ran MiXCR on the 5' RACE reads. Here the sample spans about 670,000 distinct CDR3 sequences, approximately 52% being singletons. The sample comprised blood. These receptors all stem from a woman aged 80 or older in good health.

This clonotype has a count of ten or more. The chain links TRBV28 to TRBJ2-3, with TRBD2 matching 11 bases. This CDR3 has 16 residues. J lost 5 bases, V lost 3 bases, and 7 bases had no gene match. Per germline, CDR1 MDHEN and CDR2 SYDVKM. The CDR3 here is CASSFPLAGAKDTQYF. Written as DNA, the CDR3 is TGTGCCAGCAGTTTTCCACTAGCGGGGGCAAAAGATACGCAGTATTTT.

The CDR3 protein is CATSRDLTASSGYTF. CDR3 sequence (DNA): TGTGCCACCAGCAGAGATCTGACGGCGAGTTCTGGCTACACCTTC. V gene TRBV15 combines with J gene TRBJ1-2; unclear D gene. The CDR3 consists of 15 residues. V was trimmed by 0 bases and J by 7 bases, leaving 15 bases between them. Per germline, CDR1 LNHNV and CDR2 YYDKDF (reference sequence).

The chain combines TRBV21-1 with TRBJ1-5; TRBD1, the D gene given by the table, was not confirmed from the DNA. TRBV21-1 is a pseudogene locus. This CDR3 has 16 amino acids. The CDR3 DNA reads as TGTGCCAGCAGCAAATGTCCGGGACAGAATAATCAGCCCCAGCATTTT. Its translation: CASSKCPGQNNQPQHF.

Many counts were recorded for this clonotype. The V call is TRBV29-1, the J call TRBJ2-5, with D hard to call. Germline V lookup: CDR1 SQVTM, CDR2 ANQGSEA. The CDR3 loop spans 13 amino acids. V was pared by 4 bases and J by 2 bases, with 11 bases between. In DNA form, the CDR3 reads TGCAGCGTTGCTCGGACGTATCAAGAGACCCAGTACTTC. This gives the protein CSVARTYQETQYF.

This clonotype was recorded at least ten times. DNA for the CDR3: TGTGCTGGGGCGGTTAGCTCCTACAATGAGCAGTTCTTC. Translation gives CAGAVSSYNEQFF. The chain uses TRBV30 and TRBJ2-1; tentative D call: TRBD1 (5 bases). CDR3 length: 13 residues. Germline V gives CDR1 GTSNPN, CDR2 SVGIG (reference sequence).

As concerns this clonotype: This may arise from a read error, as a much more abundant clone is one base away. The chain combines TRBV29-1 with TRBJ2-1, with D perhaps matching TRBD2 (5 bases). Deletions cut 6 bases from V and 10 bases from J, with 16 bases between. This CDR3 has 12 residues. Per the germline V gene, CDR1 is SQVTM and CDR2 is ANQGSEA. CDR3 region: CSVVRTGTEQFF. The CDR3 DNA is TGCAGCGTAGTGCGGACGGGAACAGAGCAGTTCTTC.

This clonotype was seen at least ten times. The chain links TRBV4-1 to TRBJ2-1; D unclear. Germline V gene data show CDR1 as MGHRA and CDR2 as YSYEKL. There are 16 residues in the CDR3. The V end lost 1 base, the J end lost 0 bases, and 10 bases lay between the germline ends. The CDR3 region is CASSQVQSGSYNEQFF. In DNA form, the CDR3 reads TGCGCCAGCAGCCAAGTTCAGTCAGGCTCCTACAATGAGCAGTTCTTC.

This clonotype has at least ten counts. J is TRBJ2-3 and V is TRBV2, with TRBD2 matching 7 bases. The V and J ends lost 5 bases and 3 bases, in that order; junction bases with no gene match: 20. Germline CDR1 SNHLY, CDR2 FYNNEI. The CDR3 consists of 19 residues. CDR3 sequence: CASSSPGSAGGGWTDTQYF. Written as DNA, the CDR3 is TGTGCCAGCAGTTCTCCGGGGTCCGCGGGCGGGGGATGGACAGATACGCAGTATTTT. Full variable domain (rest looked up from reference TRBV2 and TRBJ2-3): EPEVTQTPSHQVTQMGQEVILRCVPISNHLYFYWYRQILGQKVEFLVSFYNNEISEKSEIFDDQFSVERPDGSNFTLKIRSTKLEDSAMYFCASSSPGSAGGGWTDTQYFGPGTRLTVL.

On this clonotype: This sequence may be a read error, since a much larger clone differs from it by one base. The J gene is TRBJ2-3, the V gene TRBV12-3 or TRBV12-4; weak D call: TRBD2 (7 bases). V gave up 7 bases and J gave up 4 bases, with 18 bases separating them. The CDR3 runs to 15 residues. CDR3 sequence: CASTSRGGLADTQYF. DNA of the CDR3: TGTGCCAGCACCTCCCGCGGGGGCCTCGCAGATACGCAGTATTTT.

This clonotype was counted at least ten times. This chain connects TRBV5-1 to TRBJ2-1; D is unclear. Trimming removed 4 bases from V and 8 bases from J, with 13 bases in between. The length of the CDR3 is 13 residues. Germline-derived CDR1 and CDR2 are SGHRS and YFSETQ. CDR3 sequence reads: CASSPRLGDEQFF. The CDR3 DNA is TGCGCCAGCAGCCCCCGTTTGGGCGATGAGCAGTTCTTC.

This chain joins TRBV29-1 and TRBJ2-1, with D perhaps matching TRBD2 (5 bases). This CDR3 comprises 13 residues. The germline V and J ends were trimmed by 3 bases and 3 bases, with 9 bases remaining between them. Germline V gene sequence: CDR1 SQVTM, CDR2 ANQGSEA. In DNA form, the CDR3 reads TGCAGCGTTGACCCGGGGTTCTACAATGAGCAGTTCTTC. This encodes CSVDPGFYNEQFF.